These 4 T cell receptor beta chains share one sample of origin, sequenced in a study of Ad26.COV2.S vaccination and SARS-CoV-2 variants (dated by TCRdb to the early 2020s). Library preparation employed the immunoSEQ multiplex PCR assay. The table was pulled from immuneACCESS by TCRdb, which kept in-frame rearrangements only. Such tables lose some clones; where checked, under half of the loss comes from unresolved V genes, and the rest has no known cause. The sample yields some 190,000 clones; about 83% were counted once. Together, the top ten hold 5% to 7% of the sample. The time point label for this specimen denotes: individuals recovered from natural SARS-CoV-2 infection. The source was peripheral blood, collected after recovery from COVID-19. All receptors come from a human donor who had recovered from COVID-19.

J is TRBJ1-2 and V is TRBV6-1; D may be TRBD1 (5 bases). The CDR3 consists of 13 residues. Germline lookup yields CDR1 MNHNS and CDR2 SASEGT. Trimming cost V 0 bases and J 7 bases, with 9 bases left between them. CDR3 in amino acids: CASSEAGVGGYTF. The CDR3 region has the DNA TGTGCCAGCAGTGAAGCAGGGGTCGGTGGCTACACCTTC.

This chain links TRBV19 with TRBJ1-5, with 8 bases lining up with TRBD1. Germline V gene sequence: CDR1 LNHDA, CDR2 SQIVND (reference sequence). V was clipped by 6 bases and J by 0 bases; unmatched bases: 10. The length of the CDR3 is 17 residues. CDR3 sequence reads: CASSGTGRPYSNQPQHF. The CDR3 bases are TGTGCCAGTAGCGGGACAGGCCGTCCATATAGCAATCAGCCCCAGCATTTT.

The chain links TRBV11-2 to TRBJ2-5; TRBD1 matches at 9 bases. Per germline, CDR1 SGHAT and CDR2 FQNNGV. This CDR3 is built from 15 residues. V lost 3 bases and J lost 5; bases outside the gene matches: 7. The CDR3, as DNA: TGTGCCAGCAGCTTCTCTGGGACAGGGAGTGAGACCCAGTACTTC. Encoded protein: CASSFSGTGSETQYF. The full variable domain, rest sourced from reference TRBV11-2 and TRBJ2-5, is EAGVAQSPRYKIIEKRQSVAFWCNPISGHATLYWYQQILGQGPKLLIQFQNNGVVDDSQLPKDRFSAERLKGVDSTLKIQPAKLEDSAVYLCASSFSGTGSETQYFGPGTRLLVL.

The genes are TRBV21-1 and TRBJ2-3; TRBD2 is the table's D call and was not checked against the DNA. TRBV21-1 is shown as a pseudogene. CDR3 length: 19 amino acids. CDR3 residues: CASSKMTPLAAGGADTQYF. The CDR3 bases are TGTGCCAGCAGCAAAATGACCCCACTAGCGGCGGGTGGAGCAGATACGCAGTATTTT.